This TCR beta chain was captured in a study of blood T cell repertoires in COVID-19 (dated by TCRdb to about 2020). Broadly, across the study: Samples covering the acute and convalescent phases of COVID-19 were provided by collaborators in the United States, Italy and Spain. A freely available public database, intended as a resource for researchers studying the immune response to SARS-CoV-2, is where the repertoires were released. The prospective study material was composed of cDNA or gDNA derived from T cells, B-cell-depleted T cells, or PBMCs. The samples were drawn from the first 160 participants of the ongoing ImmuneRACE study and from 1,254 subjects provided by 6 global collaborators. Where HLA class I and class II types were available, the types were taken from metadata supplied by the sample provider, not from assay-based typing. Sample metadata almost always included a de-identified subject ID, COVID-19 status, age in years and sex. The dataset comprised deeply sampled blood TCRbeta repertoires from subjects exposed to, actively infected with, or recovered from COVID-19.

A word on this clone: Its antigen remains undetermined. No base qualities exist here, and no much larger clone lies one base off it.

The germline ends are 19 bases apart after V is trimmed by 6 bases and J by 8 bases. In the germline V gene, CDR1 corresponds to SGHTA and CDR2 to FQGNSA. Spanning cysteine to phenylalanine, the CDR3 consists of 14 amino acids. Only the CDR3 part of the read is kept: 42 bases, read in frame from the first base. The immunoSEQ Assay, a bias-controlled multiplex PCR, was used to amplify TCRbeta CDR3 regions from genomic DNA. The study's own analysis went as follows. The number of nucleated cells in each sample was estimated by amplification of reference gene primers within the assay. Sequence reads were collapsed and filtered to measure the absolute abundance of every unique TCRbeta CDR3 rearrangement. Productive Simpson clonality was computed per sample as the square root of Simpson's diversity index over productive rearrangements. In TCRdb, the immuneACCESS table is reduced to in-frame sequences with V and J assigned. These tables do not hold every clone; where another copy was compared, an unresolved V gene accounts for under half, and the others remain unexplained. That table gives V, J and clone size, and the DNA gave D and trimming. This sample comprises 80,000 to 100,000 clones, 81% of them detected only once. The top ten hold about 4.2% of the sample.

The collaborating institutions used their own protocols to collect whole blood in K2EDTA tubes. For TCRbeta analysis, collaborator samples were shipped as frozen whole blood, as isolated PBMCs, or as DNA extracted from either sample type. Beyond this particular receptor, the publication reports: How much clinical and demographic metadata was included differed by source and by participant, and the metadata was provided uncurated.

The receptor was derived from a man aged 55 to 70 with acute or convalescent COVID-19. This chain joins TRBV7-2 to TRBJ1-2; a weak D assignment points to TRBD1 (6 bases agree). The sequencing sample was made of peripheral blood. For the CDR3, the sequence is CASRNSGGALGYTF. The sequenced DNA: TGTGCCAGCAGAAATAGCGGGGGCGCGCTGGGCTACACCTTC.